This TCR beta chain appears in the sequencing data of a study of T cells in Graves' hyperthyroidism and ophthalmopathy (dated by TCRdb to about 2019). Broadly, across the study: TCR V-J signatures able to tell the groups apart were searched for in a discovery cohort of some 100 patients, of whom over 40 had Graves' ophthalmopathy and some 60 had stable Graves' hyperthyroidism. Following sampling, methimazole starting at 30 mg daily was given to hyperthyroidism patients, and high-dose intravenous methylprednisolone was given to ophthalmopathy patients. The paper describes TCR Vbeta CDR3 sequencing of fewer than 150 peripheral blood samples, made up of 43 ophthalmopathy patients, around 78 hyperthyroidism patients and 17 progressor patients. The approximately 95 discovery patients were divided at random into training and test sets in a 7:3 ratio. Prospective prediction of ophthalmopathy was tested in an independent validation cohort of 18 to 20 hyperthyroidism patients and some 17 patients who later progressed to ophthalmopathy. The study also compared thyroid tissue and blood T-cell repertoires from five or six Graves' hyperthyroidism patients.

Trimming removed 4 bases from V and 5 bases from J, leaving 18 bases between the germline ends. In the germline V gene, CDR1 corresponds to MNHEY and CDR2 to SVGAGI. The CDR3 sequence holds 16 residues, the cysteine and phenylalanine included. This entry keeps only the CDR3 DNA: 48 bases, framed from base 1. General conclusions and limits of the study: Most expanded thyroid clonotypes (frequency above 0.001) were also detected in blood, a finding suggesting that blood repertoires may reflect thyroid immune responses. In validation, the model predicted progression to ophthalmopathy with approximately 70% sensitivity and approximately 78% specificity, a median of 6.5 months before onset. A model built on a 13 V-J signature distinguished ophthalmopathy from stable hyperthyroidism, reaching around 88% sensitivity and around 81% specificity in cross-validation and 80%/75% in testing. No statistical method was used to set the sample size in advance, and investigators knew the group allocation.

Stable Graves' hyperthyroidism was defined as the absence of progression to ophthalmopathy over 18 months of follow-up. Hyperthyroidism patients were newly diagnosed, had a disease duration of under 2 months, and were aged 18 to 65 years. Exclusion was applied to patients with uncontrolled infections, other autoimmune diseases, pregnancy or lactation. Clinical symptoms, serum thyroxine and TRAb, thyroid ultrasound, and orbital computed tomography formed the basis for the diagnoses. Total RNA was extracted with Trizol reagent, and quality was checked on an Agilent 2100 Bioanalyzer. As to this clonotype: There is no known antigen for this receptor. No clone much larger than this one lies a single base away; base qualities are absent.

The TCR beta CDR3 regions were amplified from RNA transcripts. For the first round of RT-PCR on the TCR CDR3, the HTBI primer set was used together with the Qiagen OneStep RT-PCR kit. Libraries were constructed in a second round of multiplex PCR, after which size selection and purification were carried out. Sequencing of the libraries was done on an Illumina HiSeq2000 using paired-end 100 bp reads. On the study's bioinformatics: SOAPnuke was used to process the raw data, removing reads that contained adapters or uncalled bases, had a mean Phred below 15, or lacked an exact match to the constant primer or identifier. High-quality paired reads were merged using COPE v1.2.5, and each unique nucleotide sequence was defined as a clonotype. MiTCR v1.1 was used to align the clonotypes against IMGT TRBV, TRBD and TRBJ reference segments. The analysis was restricted to V-J combinations with a frequency above 0.0001, which together covered over 99% of the repertoires. The TCS score was defined as the ratio of F50 (clonal expansion) to E x V (chaos), calculated using BLOSUM62-based TCRdist between CDR3 peptides within each V-J. Welch's t-statistics and random forest reduced some 510 V-J features to 10 to 15, which were used in a naive Bayes classifier (R e1071). Thyroid-blood repertoire similarity was quantified with the Morisita-Horn index. TCRdb reworked the public reads: Q25 trimming with fastp, MiXCR clone assembly, productive beta chains retained. A single entry per CDR3 protein holds the most common genes and DNA from its merged rows. It is TCRdb's table, rather than the study itself, that gives the V and J calls and clone size. Present in this sample are roughly 93,000 distinct CDR3 sequences, 35% to 45% of which were seen just once. The top ten hold 9.5% to 13% of the sample.

The sample taken for sequencing was peripheral blood or thyroid tissue (not recorded which). In this chain, TRBV6-5 is recombined with TRBJ1-5; the D gene assignment is ambiguous. This clonotype originated in a woman in her twenties or thirties with Graves' hyperthyroidism. The nucleotide sequence is TGTGCCAGCAGTTTATCTGCCGGGTTTAGAGATCAGCCCCAGCATTTT. Its protein reads: CASSLSAGFRDQPQHF.